The subject of this entry is one T cell receptor (beta chain). This entry is derived from a study of blood T cell repertoires in COVID-19. The authors' processing: Scientists estimated how many nucleated cells there were by amplifying reference gene primers. Data came from immunoSEQ multiplex PCR; TCRdb stores just in-frame clones and leaves some out. The V and J calls and the clone size are those of that table, but D and trimming were determined from the DNA. The sample shows 230,000 or so clones, around 82% of them seen only once. The receptor was isolated from a man in his forties or fifties with active or convalescent COVID-19. The specimen sequenced was peripheral blood.

CDR3 amino acids: CASSETGIYEQYF. The CDR3 DNA follows: TGTGCCAGCAGTGAGACAGGAATTTACGAGCAGTACTTC. This chain joins TRBV6-6 and TRBJ2-7; D is perhaps TRBD1 (6 bases). V lost 5 bases and J lost 4, with 12 bases in between. Germline V CDR1 and CDR2: MNHNY, SVGAGI (reference sequence). CDR3 size: 13 residues.